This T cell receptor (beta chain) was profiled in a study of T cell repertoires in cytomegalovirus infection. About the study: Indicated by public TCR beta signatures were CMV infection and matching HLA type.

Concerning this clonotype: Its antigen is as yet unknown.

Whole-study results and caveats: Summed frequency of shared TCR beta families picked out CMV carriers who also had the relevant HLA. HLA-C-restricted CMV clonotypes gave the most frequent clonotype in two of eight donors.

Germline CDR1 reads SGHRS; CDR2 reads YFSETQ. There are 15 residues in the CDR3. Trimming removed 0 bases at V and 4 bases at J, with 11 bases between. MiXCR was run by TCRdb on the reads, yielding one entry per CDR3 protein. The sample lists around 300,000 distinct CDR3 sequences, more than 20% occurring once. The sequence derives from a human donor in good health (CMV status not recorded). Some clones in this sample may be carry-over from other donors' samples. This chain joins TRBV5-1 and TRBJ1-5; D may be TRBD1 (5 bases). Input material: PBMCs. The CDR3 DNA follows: TGCGCCAGCAGCTTGGACTCAGGGTGGAATCAGCCCCAGCATTTT. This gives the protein CASSLDSGWNQPQHF.